A single TCR beta chain is shown here with its context. The antigen is not known. These data originate in a study of cytomegalovirus exposure and HLA in healthy donors. Germline V lookup: CDR1 MGHRA, CDR2 YSYEKL. This CDR3 has 16 amino acids. The V and J ends lost 3 bases and 0 bases, in that order; junction bases with no gene match: 4. General study points: While the bulk of TCR sequences proved rare, some public TCRs turned up in many donors.

Clones were read by immunoSEQ multiplex PCR, and TCRdb kept only the in-frame ones, dropping some. In the table there are 300,000 to 400,000 clones, just over 85% of which are singletons. The TCR comes from a woman aged 18-29 years in good health and CMV-seronegative. Input material: PBMCs. This chain connects TRBV4-1 to TRBJ1-4; TRBD1 matches at 7 bases. CDR3 loop: CASSQGQLATNEKLFF. CDR3 coding DNA: TGCGCCAGCAGCCAGGGACAGCTCGCAACTAATGAAAAACTGTTTTTT.